This T cell receptor beta chain was recovered during a study of shared clonotypes between healthy human individuals. Concerning this clone itself: Antigen unknown.

Study-level points and caveats: The rarefaction results pointed to incomplete sorted-subset sequencing despite large depth.

Each cell subset's genomic DNA was divided evenly among several immunoSEQ plates. Produced via immunoSEQ multiplex PCR; TCRdb's table is partial and in-frame only. The data contain over 1.4 million clones, approximately 97% of them singletons. The origin of this receptor is a man aged 25 to 40 in good health. The sample consisted of naive CD4+ T cells sorted from blood. Subset described: CD45RA+ positively selected.

The chain's CDR3 is CSVEVGGGQPQHF. Written as DNA, the CDR3 is TGCAGCGTTGAAGTGGGAGGGGGCCAGCCCCAGCATTTT. The rearrangement links TRBV29-1 to TRBJ1-5, with 7 positions matching TRBD1. The V and J ends lost 1 base and 7 bases, in that order; junction bases with no gene match: 4. CDR3 length: 13 residues. Germline lookup yields CDR1 SQVTM and CDR2 ANQGSEA.